This T cell receptor (beta chain) was captured in a study of T cell responses to AZD1222 COVID-19 vaccine. Data came from immunoSEQ multiplex PCR; TCRdb stores just in-frame clones and leaves some out. Altogether 160,000 or so clones are present, approximately 90% being singletons, with the ten largest covering approximately 4.5%. V shed 3 bases and J shed 4 bases, with 16 bases lying between them. Per germline, CDR1 SGHKS and CDR2 YYEKEE (reference sequence). CDR3 length: 16 amino acids. The chain is built from TRBV5-5 and TRBJ2-2, with unresolved D. The sequencing used peripheral blood, collected 28 days after the second AZD1222 dose. This clonotype was sampled from an adult who received the AZD1222 COVID-19 vaccine. In DNA form, the CDR3 reads TGTGCCAGCAGCTCAGCCGCCCACACCTCCACCGGGGAGCTGTTTTTT. Amino acid sequence: CASSSAAHTSTGELFF.